The rows below give T cell receptor beta chains drawn from one sample of a study of blood T cell repertoires in COVID-19. Measured with immunoSEQ multiplex PCR; TCRdb has only the in-frame clones, and not every one. The table records some 520,000 clones, nearly 90% of them present only once. Sequenced input: peripheral blood. The origin of the receptors is a man between 18 and 35 years old with COVID-19, enrolled during active disease. Both conserved end residues are part of each CDR3. D genes are given only for firm matches. Only some rows state a clone size, as once, few, many or a class for expanded clones.

j_gene: TRBJ1-2
v_gene: TRBV2
d_gene: -
abundance: once
CDR3aa: CASREGAGRFGYTF
CDR3nt: TGTGCCAGCAGGGAAGGGGCAGGGCGTTTTGGCTACACCTTC

j_gene: TRBJ2-7
v_gene: TRBV4-1
d_gene: TRBD2
abundance: -
CDR3aa: CASSQAGGGSYEQYF
CDR3nt: TGCGCCAGCAGCCAAGCTGGCGGGGGGTCTTACGAGCAGTACTTC

j_gene: TRBJ2-2
v_gene: TRBV5-1
d_gene: TRBD1
abundance: -
CDR3aa: CASSLWDRTGELFF
CDR3nt: TGCGCCAGCAGCTTGTGGGACAGGACCGGGGAGCTGTTTTTT

j_gene: TRBJ1-3
v_gene: TRBV7-8
d_gene: -
abundance: -
CDR3aa: CASSLKGANTIYF
CDR3nt: TGTGCCAGCAGCTTAAAAGGGGCGAACACCATATATTTT

j_gene: TRBJ2-1
v_gene: TRBV5-4
d_gene: TRBD2
abundance: few
CDR3aa: CASSLASGVGEQFF
CDR3nt: TGTGCCAGCAGCTTGGCTAGCGGGGTGGGTGAGCAGTTCTTC

j_gene: TRBJ1-1
v_gene: TRBV6-1
d_gene: TRBD1
abundance: -
CDR3aa: CASSERGTTGVNTEAFF
CDR3nt: TGTGCCAGCAGTGAACGGGGGACCACAGGGGTGAACACTGAAGCTTTCTTT

j_gene: TRBJ1-2
v_gene: TRBV27
d_gene: -
abundance: -
CDR3aa: CASSLGEAYGYTF
CDR3nt: TGTGCCAGCAGTTTGGGAGAGGCCTATGGCTACACCTTC

j_gene: TRBJ2-5
v_gene: TRBV2
d_gene: TRBD2
abundance: -
CDR3aa: CASTERTSGIETQYF
CDR3nt: TGTGCCAGCACCGAAAGGACTAGCGGGATAGAGACCCAGTACTTC

j_gene: TRBJ1-1
v_gene: TRBV13
d_gene: -
abundance: -
CDR3aa: CASSPPRGGIGTEAFF
CDR3nt: TGTGCCAGCAGCCCCCCCCGGGGCGGGATCGGCACTGAAGCTTTCTTT

j_gene: TRBJ2-6
v_gene: TRBV27
d_gene: TRBD1
abundance: -
CDR3aa: CASSPYLSGTGKSGANVLTF
CDR3nt: TGTGCCAGCAGCCCATACCTCTCGGGGACAGGGAAGTCTGGGGCCAACGTCCTGACTTTC

j_gene: TRBJ2-5
v_gene: TRBV9
d_gene: -
abundance: -
CDR3aa: CASSANQETQYF
CDR3nt: TGTGCCAGCAGCGCCAACCAAGAGACCCAGTACTTC

j_gene: TRBJ2-1
v_gene: TRBV5-4
d_gene: TRBD2
abundance: -
CDR3aa: CASSSPLREGYNEQFF
CDR3nt: TGTGCCAGCAGCTCCCCTCTTCGGGAGGGATACAATGAGCAGTTCTTC

j_gene: TRBJ1-1
v_gene: TRBV12-5
d_gene: TRBD1
abundance: few
CDR3aa: CASGQTGVRTEAFF
CDR3nt: TGTGCTAGTGGTCAAACAGGGGTACGGACTGAAGCTTTCTTT

j_gene: TRBJ2-2
v_gene: TRBV3-1/TRBV3-2
d_gene: -
abundance: -
CDR3aa: CASSPRPGGTGELFF
CDR3nt: TGTGCCAGCAGCCCCCGTCCGGGTGGAACCGGGGAGCTGTTTTTT

j_gene: TRBJ2-5
v_gene: TRBV5-1
d_gene: TRBD1
abundance: -
CDR3aa: CASSSGQGAGETQYF
CDR3nt: TGCGCCAGCAGCTCGGGACAGGGGGCAGGGGAGACCCAGTACTTC

j_gene: TRBJ2-6
v_gene: TRBV24-1
d_gene: -
abundance: -
CDR3aa: CATMAGPSSGANVLTF
CDR3nt: TGTGCCACCATGGCAGGCCCAAGCTCTGGGGCCAACGTCCTGACTTTC

j_gene: TRBJ2-5
v_gene: TRBV19
d_gene: -
abundance: -
CDR3aa: CASSDLAETQYF
CDR3nt: TGTGCCAGTAGTGACTTAGCGGAGACCCAGTACTTC

j_gene: TRBJ1-6
v_gene: TRBV7-2
d_gene: -
abundance: -
CDR3aa: CASSLSLQGNSPLHF
CDR3nt: TGTGCCAGCAGCTTATCTCTTCAGGGAAATTCACCCCTCCACTTT

j_gene: TRBJ2-5
v_gene: TRBV9
d_gene: TRBD2
abundance: -
CDR3aa: CASSASGETQYF
CDR3nt: TGTGCCAGCAGCGCTAGCGGAGAGACCCAGTACTTC

j_gene: TRBJ2-1
v_gene: TRBV9
d_gene: TRBD2
abundance: -
CDR3aa: CASSVPSGGIDEQFF
CDR3nt: TGTGCCAGCAGCGTACCTAGCGGGGGTATCGATGAGCAGTTCTTC

j_gene: TRBJ1-5
v_gene: TRBV11-2
d_gene: -
abundance: few
CDR3aa: CASSLRSTDQPQHF
CDR3nt: TGTGCCAGCAGCTTGAGGAGTACCGATCAGCCCCAGCATTTT

j_gene: TRBJ2-1
v_gene: TRBV25-1
d_gene: TRBD2
abundance: -
CDR3aa: CASSARTSGDEQFF
CDR3nt: TGTGCCAGCAGTGCGCGGACTAGCGGGGATGAGCAGTTCTTC

j_gene: TRBJ1-1
v_gene: TRBV7-9
d_gene: TRBD1
abundance: many
CDR3aa: CASSVHGTANTEAFF
CDR3nt: TGTGCCAGCAGCGTTCACGGGACAGCGAACACTGAAGCTTTCTTT

j_gene: TRBJ2-2
v_gene: TRBV3-1/TRBV3-2
d_gene: TRBD1
abundance: -
CDR3aa: CASSLQGTGELFF
CDR3nt: TGTGCCAGCAGCCTACAGGGGACCGGGGAGCTGTTTTTT

j_gene: TRBJ1-5
v_gene: TRBV7-9
d_gene: -
abundance: -
CDR3aa: CASSLDGGQPQHF
CDR3nt: TGTGCCAGCAGCTTAGATGGGGGGCAGCCCCAGCATTTT

j_gene: TRBJ2-2
v_gene: TRBV2
d_gene: -
abundance: -
CDR3aa: CASTPGYTGELFF
CDR3nt: TGTGCCAGCACCCCGGGGTACACCGGGGAGCTGTTTTTT

j_gene: TRBJ2-1
v_gene: TRBV15
d_gene: TRBD1
abundance: -
CDR3aa: CATSRDQGAYNEQFF
CDR3nt: TGTGCCACCAGCAGAGATCAGGGGGCCTACAATGAGCAGTTCTTC

j_gene: TRBJ2-2
v_gene: TRBV2
d_gene: TRBD1
abundance: -
CDR3aa: CASSYGQGIGVLFF
CDR3nt: TGTGCCAGCAGTTACGGACAGGGGATAGGAGTGCTGTTTTTT

j_gene: TRBJ2-7
v_gene: TRBV7-9
d_gene: TRBD2
abundance: few
CDR3aa: CASSSTFSGSGEQYF
CDR3nt: TGTGCCAGCAGCTCTACCTTTAGCGGGAGTGGAGAGCAGTACTTC

j_gene: TRBJ2-1
v_gene: TRBV30
d_gene: -
abundance: -
CDR3aa: CAWSEGQGGEQFF
CDR3nt: TGTGCCTGGAGTGAAGGACAGGGAGGGGAGCAGTTCTTC

j_gene: TRBJ1-2
v_gene: TRBV18
d_gene: TRBD1
abundance: -
CDR3aa: CASSRDRGYGYTF
CDR3nt: TGTGCCAGCTCACGGGACAGGGGCTATGGCTACACCTTC

j_gene: TRBJ2-2
v_gene: TRBV7-9
d_gene: -
abundance: -
CDR3aa: CASSLSTGELFF
CDR3nt: TGTGCCAGCAGCCTCTCGACCGGGGAGCTGTTTTTT

j_gene: TRBJ2-7
v_gene: TRBV10-3
d_gene: -
abundance: -
CDR3aa: CAISSGTSYEQYF
CDR3nt: TGTGCCATCAGTTCCGGGACTTCCTACGAGCAGTACTTC

j_gene: TRBJ2-5
v_gene: TRBV6-5
d_gene: -
abundance: -
CDR3aa: CASSQFKTQYF
CDR3nt: TGTGCCAGCAGCCAGTTTAAGACCCAGTACTTC

j_gene: TRBJ1-2
v_gene: TRBV11-1
d_gene: TRBD1
abundance: -
CDR3aa: CASSLTGGSYGYTF
CDR3nt: TGTGCCAGCAGCCTAACAGGGGGCAGCTATGGCTACACCTTC

j_gene: TRBJ2-7
v_gene: TRBV2
d_gene: -
abundance: -
CDR3aa: CASSRQGISYEQYF
CDR3nt: TGTGCCAGCAGTCGTCAGGGAATCTCCTACGAGCAGTACTTC

j_gene: TRBJ2-7
v_gene: TRBV24-1
d_gene: -
abundance: -
CDR3aa: CASAQGTNEQYF
CDR3nt: TGTGCCTCCGCCCAGGGAACTAACGAGCAGTACTTC

j_gene: TRBJ2-1
v_gene: TRBV10-3
d_gene: -
abundance: many
CDR3aa: CAISEFVTEGDEQFF
CDR3nt: TGTGCCATCAGTGAATTCGTCACCGAGGGGGATGAGCAGTTCTTC